Below are 27 T cell receptor beta chains sequenced from a single sample in a study of blood T cells in healthy people across ages. A sample-barcoded 5' primer and a J-beta primer mix were used in a second PCR of roughly 7 to 11 cycles. One entry per CDR3 protein results from TCRdb running MiXCR on the 5' RACE reads. The data contain more than 700,000 distinct CDR3 sequences, about 55% of them singletons. The sequenced material came from blood. The receptor set was obtained from a man aged 80 or over in good health.

V gene TRBV7-9 combines with J gene TRBJ2-4; D tentatively reads TRBD1 or TRBD2 (6 bases each). The J call may not be correct, given that the DNA end is closer to TRBJ2-7. The CDR3 has 15 amino acids. CDR1 and CDR2 from the germline V gene are SEHNR and FQNEAQ (reference sequence). CDR3 sequence reads: CASSLEGGPNYEQYF. The CDR3 DNA is TGTGCCAGCAGCCTCGAGGGGGGACCGAACTACGAGCAGTACTTC.

A note on this clonotype: At one end the junction does not follow the germline gene, possibly because of a read error. CDR3 in DNA: TGTGTCAGCAGTCTTCAGACAGGCGGCTCCTACGAGCAGTACTTC. The encoded protein is CVSSLQTGGSYEQYF. The chain uses TRBV28 and TRBJ2-7, with D perhaps matching TRBD1 (6 bases). Germline CDR1 MDHEN, CDR2 SYDVKM. The CDR3 is made up of 15 amino acids.

This clonotype occurred many times. The rearrangement uses TRBV7-9 and TRBJ2-7; 7 bases match TRBD2. CDR3 length equals 16 residues. Germline V gives CDR1 SEHNR, CDR2 FQNEAQ (reference sequence). The junction had 8 bases not matched to a gene; V was cut back by 1 base and J by 2 bases. Here the CDR3 DNA reads TGTGCCAGCAGCTTAGTCGAGGCGGGAGACCCCTACGAGCAGTACTTC. Encoded protein: CASSLVEAGDPYEQYF. The full variable domain, in which reference TRBV7-9 and TRBJ2-7 provide the parts outside the CDR3, is DTGVSQNPRHKITKRGQNVTFRCDPISEHNRLYWYRQTLGQGPEFLTYFQNEAQLEKSRLLSDRFSAERPKGSFSTLEIQRTEQGDSAMYLCASSLVEAGDPYEQYFGPGTRLTVT.

This clonotype was observed once. This chain uses TRBV24-1 with TRBJ2-1; the match to TRBD2 covers 7 bases. Near its end, the DNA agrees better with TRBJ2-7, so the J call may be wrong. The CDR3 is made up of 17 amino acids. Germline V gene data show CDR1 as KGHDR and CDR2 as SFDVKD. CDR3 sequence: CATSDLPGTNSYNEQYF. DNA of the CDR3: TGTGCCACCAGTGATTTGCCCGGGACTAACTCCTACAATGAGCAGTACTTC.

J is TRBJ2-1 and V is TRBV29-1; a possible D gene is TRBD2 (5 bases). The CDR3 length is 14 residues. V was cut by 5 bases and J by 0 bases, with 11 bases left in between. The germline CDR1 and CDR2 sequences are SQVTM and ANQGSEA. The CDR3 loop is CSVWRADSYNEQFF. CDR3 bases: TGCAGCGTTTGGCGGGCCGACTCCTACAATGAGCAGTTCTTC.

V is TRBV7-2 and J is TRBJ1-2; 7 bases agree with TRBD1. Germline CDR1 SGHTA, CDR2 FQGNSA. V was clipped by 5 bases and J by 4 bases; unmatched bases: 13. This CDR3 has 16 amino acids. CDR3 in amino acids: CASSPRGGGLAYGYTF. The CDR3 region has the DNA TGTGCCAGCAGCCCGCGTGGAGGGGGCTTGGCCTATGGCTACACCTTC.

This chain uses TRBV11-2 with TRBJ2-7; TRBD1 agrees at 7 bases. Losses at the gene ends were 4 bases for V and 0 bases for J; bases not matched to a gene: 6. The CDR3 has 15 residues. The germline gives CDR1 SGHAT, CDR2 FQNNGV. DNA of the CDR3: TGTGCCAGCAGCTGGAGAGGGGGCCTCTCCTACGAGCAGTACTTC. Translating it yields CASSWRGGLSYEQYF.

The V and J genes are TRBV20-1 and TRBJ2-5; TRBD2 agrees at 8 bases. This CDR3 comprises 12 residues. V was clipped by 6 bases and J by 5 bases; unmatched bases: 5. CDR1 and CDR2 (germline): DFQATT, SNEGSKA (reference sequence). The CDR3 DNA reads TGCAGTGCAATACCGGGGGGGGAGACCCAGTACTTC. It is translated as CSAIPGGETQYF.

This clonotype was counted between two and nine times. This chain uses TRBV20-1 with TRBJ2-7, with a possible D match to TRBD2 (6 bases). V gave up 6 bases and J gave up 6 bases, with 21 bases separating them. CDR3 size: 14 residues. From germline, CDR1 is DFQATT and CDR2 SNEGSKA (reference sequence). The CDR3 nucleotides read TGCAGTGCCTCGATCCTACGACTAGGCCCCGAGCAGTACTTC. This codes for CSASILRLGPEQYF.

This clonotype was counted between two and nine times. The chain couples TRBV24-1 to TRBJ2-5, with 7 bases identical to TRBD2. Trimming took 9 bases from V and 1 from J; bases not matched to a gene: 7. CDR3 length equals 14 residues. CDR1 is KGHDR, CDR2 SFDVKD, per germline. Here the CDR3 DNA reads TGTGCCACCTCGGGGACTATCCCCCAAGAGACCCAGTACTTC. Protein product: CATSGTIPQETQYF.

This rearrangement joins TRBV4-1 to TRBJ2-4, with no clear D. The CDR3 spans 15 residues. V lost 0 bases, J lost 9 bases, and 15 bases lay in between. Germline CDR1 and CDR2: MGHRA and YSYEKL. CDR3 nucleotides: TGCGCCAGCAGCCAAGAGGGGTCCAGGTTGGGCATTCAGTACTTC. Translating it yields CASSQEGSRLGIQYF.

This clonotype was recorded at least ten times. The rearrangement links TRBV7-2 to TRBJ2-7; 9 bases match TRBD1. CDR3 length equals 14 residues. CDR1 SGHTA and CDR2 FQGNSA come from the germline V gene. V lost 6 bases and J lost 2; bases outside the gene matches: 5. The CDR3 coding sequence is TGTGCCAGCAGGACCGGGACAGGGACCTACGAGCAGTACTTC. It codes for CASRTGTGTYEQYF.

The rearrangement links TRBV28 to TRBJ2-7, with 11 bases lining up with TRBD2. Germline CDR1 and CDR2: MDHEN and SYDVKM. This CDR3 contains 15 residues. V was clipped by 4 bases and J by 3 bases; unmatched bases: 5. The CDR3 is CASSSAGTSGYEQYF. For the CDR3, the DNA is TGTGCCAGCAGTTCGGCCGGGACTAGCGGCTACGAGCAGTACTTC.

Only a few counts were recorded for this clonotype. The chain links TRBV29-1 to TRBJ2-7, with 11 positions matching TRBD2. From germline, CDR1 is SQVTM and CDR2 ANQGSEA. V trimming: 3 bases; J trimming: 1 base; junction bases outside the gene matches: 8. CDR3 length equals 16 residues. The chain's CDR3 is CSVELGTSGLSYEQYF. The CDR3 DNA reads TGCAGCGTTGAGTTGGGGACTAGCGGCCTGTCCTACGAGCAGTACTTC.

V is TRBV30 and J is TRBJ1-4, with 9 bases aligning to TRBD1. The CDR3 is 12 amino acids. V was pared by 3 bases and J by 10 bases, with 3 bases of the junction left unmatched. The V gene's germline CDR1 is GTSNPN and CDR2 SVGIG (reference sequence). The CDR3 loop reads CAWSDRGIKLFF. The CDR3 DNA sequence: TGTGCCTGGAGCGACAGGGGGATAAAACTGTTTTTT. Combining the CDR3 with reference TRBV30 and TRBJ1-4 gives the whole variable domain SQTIHQWPATLVQPVGSPLSLECTVEGTSNPNLYWYRQAAGRGLQLLFYSVGIGQISSEVPQNLSASRPQDRQFILSSKKLLLSDSGFYLCAWSDRGIKLFFGSGTQLSVL.

The genes are TRBV6-2 or TRBV6-3 and TRBJ1-5, with D unresolved. This CDR3 region has 16 residues. CDR1 is MNHEY, CDR2 SVGEGT, per germline. Trimming removed 2 bases from V and 6 bases from J, with 17 bases in between. CDR3: CASSYPSALNTQPQHF. CDR3 coding DNA: TGTGCCAGCAGTTACCCCTCGGCCCTTAATACTCAGCCCCAGCATTTT.

This clonotype turned up a few times. The chain employs TRBV29-1 and TRBJ2-7; D perhaps matches TRBD1 (6 bases). The CDR3 runs to 11 residues. Between the trimmed V and J ends, which lost 7 bases and 0 bases, there was a span of 7 bases. The germline gives CDR1 SQVTM, CDR2 ANQGSEA. CDR3 DNA: TGCAGCGGCAGGGGCTCCTACGAGCAGTACTTC. Encoded protein: CSGRGSYEQYF.

The chain recombines TRBV5-4 with TRBJ2-7, with 10 positions matching TRBD2. V lost 0 bases and J lost 5; bases outside the gene matches: 5. The CDR3 has 15 amino acids. Germline CDR1 and CDR2: SGHNT and YYREEE (reference sequence). For the CDR3, the DNA is TGTGCCAGCAGCTTGGCACCGCTAGCGGGAGACGAGCAGTACTTC. This encodes CASSLAPLAGDEQYF.

In DNA form, the CDR3 reads TGTGCCAGCAGTTTACGGGCGTCCGATCCAAATGAGCAGTTCTTC. This codes for CASSLRASDPNEQFF. The chain combines TRBV27 with TRBJ2-1; D gene ambiguous. Per germline, CDR1 MNHEY and CDR2 SMNVEV (reference sequence). The CDR3 totals 15 residues. Trimming removed 2 bases from V and 7 bases from J, with 15 bases in between.

The rearrangement uses TRBV27 and TRBJ2-3; D call uncertain. The V gene lost 5 bases and the J gene lost 4 bases, with 16 bases spanning the gap. The CDR3 covers 15 residues. CDR1 is MNHEY, CDR2 SMNVEV, per germline (reference sequence). This chain's CDR3 is CASSPLGLAADTQYF. In DNA, the CDR3 is TGTGCCAGCAGTCCCCTCGGATTAGCCGCAGATACGCAGTATTTT.

Of note for this clonotype: The junction differs from germline at one of its ends, possibly a read error. The chain has TRBV13 and TRBJ2-2, with D perhaps TRBD2 (5 bases). This CDR3 spans 15 amino acids. Germline V gene sequence: CDR1 PRHDT, CDR2 FYEKMQ (reference sequence). In DNA, the CDR3 is TGTGCCGGCAGCTTAGTAGCGTCGAACACCGGGGAGCTGTTTTTT. It codes for CAGSLVASNTGELFF.

As for this clonotype: It may be a read error: a sequence one base away is much more abundant. This chain joins TRBV29-1 and TRBJ2-5; D unresolved. Looked up from germline, CDR1 is SQVTM and CDR2 is ANQGSEA. CDR3 size: 11 residues. With 8 bases removed from V and 4 bases from J, the gap between germline ends came to 11 bases. CDR3 in amino acids: CSTRPGETQYF. The CDR3 nucleotides read TGCAGCACCCGACCTGGAGAGACCCAGTACTTC.

V usage is TRBV21-1 and J usage is TRBJ2-7; TRBD2 is the table's D call and was not checked against the DNA. TRBV21-1 is given as a pseudogene. The CDR3 is made up of 13 amino acids. The CDR3 region is CASSKGKGHEQYF. CDR3 DNA: TGTGCCAGCAGCAAAGGCAAAGGGCACGAGCAGTACTTC.

This clonotype has a handful of counts. V is TRBV25-1 and J is TRBJ2-7; TRBD2 is a possible D gene (6 bases). Looked up from germline, CDR1 is MGHDK and CDR2 is SYGVNS. CDR3 size: 16 residues. V was shortened by 7 bases and J by 0 bases, with 19 bases between the two germline ends. The CDR3 is CASTPSGGRSSYEQYF. Here the CDR3 DNA reads TGTGCCAGCACCCCCAGTGGGGGGAGGAGCTCCTACGAGCAGTACTTC.

This clonotype came up once. This sequence may be a read error, since a much larger clone differs from it by one base. The chain is built from TRBV29-1 and TRBJ2-1; no reliable D call. From germline, CDR1 is SQVTM and CDR2 ANQGSEA. This CDR3 spans 12 amino acids. V was trimmed by 7 bases and J by 3 bases, leaving 10 bases between them. CDR3 sequence (DNA): TGCAGCGCTGGGTCCGTCTACAATGAGCAGTTCTTC. It encodes CSAGSVYNEQFF.

The rearrangement uses TRBV20-1 and TRBJ2-1, with 7 bases fitting TRBD2. The V and J ends lost 2 bases and 8 bases, in that order; junction bases with no gene match: 15. The germline gives CDR1 DFQATT, CDR2 SNEGSKA (reference sequence). The CDR3 runs to 16 residues. CDR3 bases: TGCAGTGCTAGATTTTTAGGCGGGAGCTTTAAGGATGAGCAGTTCTTC. It encodes CSARFLGGSFKDEQFF.

The genes are TRBV5-1 and TRBJ1-1; D uncertain. This CDR3 region has 16 residues. Per germline, CDR1 SGHRS and CDR2 YFSETQ. Trimming cost V 4 bases and J 2 bases, with 18 bases left between them. The CDR3 spells CASSRKGGHTNTEAFF. CDR3 coding DNA: TGCGCCAGCAGCCGAAAGGGAGGGCACACCAACACTGAAGCTTTCTTT.